This entry is about one T cell receptor beta chain. Its specificity is unknown. From germline, CDR1 is SGHNT and CDR2 YYREEE (reference sequence). The CDR3 consists of 15 residues. The J segment lost 7 bases and the V segment lost 7 bases, leaving 13 bases of the junction unmatched. The sample is drawn from a study of cytomegalovirus exposure and HLA in healthy donors. Whole-study results and caveats: Previously analyzed data showed that most TCR beta V segments were productive at a frequency of about 90% or about 30%. For TCR beta chains, V- and J-gene trimming was later linked to a missense DCLRE1C variant.

The PCR had 60 Vbeta and 13 Jbeta primers. Profiled with immunoSEQ multiplex PCR; TCRdb holds only in-frame clones, not every one. This table has 80,000 to 100,000 clones, approximately 77% appearing once. The TCR sequence derives from a human donor in good health. This chain joins TRBV5-4 and TRBJ2-1, with 8 bases that match TRBD2. Sequencing was done on a sample of PBMCs. CDR3 in amino acids: CASSGGAGVPNEQFF. The CDR3 coding sequence is TGTGCCAGCTCCGGAGGAGCGGGGGTTCCAAATGAGCAGTTCTTC.